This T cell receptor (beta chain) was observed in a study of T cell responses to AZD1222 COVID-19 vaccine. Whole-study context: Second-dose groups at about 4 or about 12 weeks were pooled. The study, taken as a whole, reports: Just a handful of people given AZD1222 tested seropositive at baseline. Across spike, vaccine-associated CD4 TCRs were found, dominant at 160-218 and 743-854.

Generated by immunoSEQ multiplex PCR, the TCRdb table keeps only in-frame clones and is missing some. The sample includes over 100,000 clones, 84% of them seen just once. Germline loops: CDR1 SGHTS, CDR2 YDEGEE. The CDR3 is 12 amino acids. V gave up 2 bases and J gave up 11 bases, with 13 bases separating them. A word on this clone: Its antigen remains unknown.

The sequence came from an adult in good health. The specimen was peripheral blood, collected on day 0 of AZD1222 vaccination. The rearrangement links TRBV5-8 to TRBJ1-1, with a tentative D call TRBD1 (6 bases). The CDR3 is CASSLGGRRAFF. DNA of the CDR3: TGTGCCAGCAGCTTAGGGGGAAGGAGGGCTTTCTTT.